The 30 T cell receptor beta chains below come from one sample, sequenced in a study of glioma-infiltrating T cells. Amplification of TCR alpha and beta CDR3 regions from RNA used iRepertoire nested multiplex PCR. TCRdb reprocessed the multiplex PCR reads via MiXCR and lists one record per CDR3 protein. The data show over 1,000 distinct CDR3 sequences, around three fifths seen once. The source material was glioma tissue, nonneoplastic brain tissue, or PBMCs (not recorded which). Receptors were obtained from a human donor with low-grade glioma or glioblastoma, undergoing nonglioma brain surgery, or in good health (not recorded which).

This chain links TRBV27 with TRBJ2-7; 11 nucleotides match TRBD2. The CDR3 runs to 14 residues. Germline values: CDR1 MNHEY, CDR2 SMNVEV (reference sequence). With 8 bases clipped from V and 5 bases from J, the junction kept 8 bases outside the gene matches. CDR3 bases: TGTGCCAGCTGGAGTAGCGGGAGGGAAAACGAGCAGTACGTC. It yields the protein CASWSSGRENEQYV.

By frequency in the sample, this clonotype is large. V usage is TRBV6-2 or TRBV6-3 and J usage is TRBJ2-3; no clear D. Germline-derived CDR1 and CDR2 are MNHEY and SVGEGT. Deletions cut 2 bases from V and 6 bases from J, with 6 bases between. The CDR3 is 12 amino acids. CDR3 sequence: CASSYSLDTQYF. Written as DNA, the CDR3 is TGTGCCAGCAGTTACAGCCTGGATACGCAGTATTTT.

The V call is TRBV20-1, the J call TRBJ2-3; 8 bases agree with TRBD1. V lost 6 bases and J lost 0; bases outside the gene matches: 11. This CDR3 region has 16 residues. The V gene's germline CDR1 is DFQATT and CDR2 SNEGSKA (reference sequence). The CDR3 here is CSASSYRDRSTDTQYF. The CDR3 DNA sequence: TGCAGTGCCAGCAGTTACCGGGACAGGAGCACAGATACGCAGTATTTT.

This chain joins TRBV15 and TRBJ2-3; TRBD2 is a possible D gene (7 bases). Per the germline V gene, CDR1 is LNHNV and CDR2 is YYDKDF (reference sequence). V dropped 8 bases and J dropped 3 bases, with 18 bases sitting between them. CDR3 length: 15 residues. DNA for the CDR3: TGTGCCACCTCCTGCATGGCGGGGGCTACAGATACGCAGTATTTT. Translated, it gives CATSCMAGATDTQYF.

This clonotype came up once. The final CDR3 position lacks the conserved phenylalanine or tryptophan, pointing to a likely read error. V is TRBV6-2 or TRBV6-3 and J is TRBJ2-1; either TRBD1 or TRBD2 may fit D (5 bases each). The CDR3 has 15 amino acids. Germline loops: CDR1 MNHEY, CDR2 SVGEGT. The CDR3 bases are TGTACCAGCAGTAAACTCCAGGGTTGGGAGAATGAGCAGTTCATC. It specifies CTSSKLQGWENEQFI.

The chain combines TRBV3-1 with TRBJ2-3; weak D call: TRBD2 (6 bases). The CDR3 sequence is 16 residues long. Germline assignment: CDR1 LGHDT and CDR2 YNNKEL (reference sequence). V was pared by 5 bases and J by 2 bases, with 17 bases between. The CDR3 is CASSFWGGESTDTQYF. The CDR3 nucleotides are TGTGCCAGCAGCTTTTGGGGCGGGGAATCCACAGATACGCAGTATTTT.

This clonotype was counted once. The chain recombines TRBV6-5 with TRBJ2-5; TRBD2 matches 12 bases. This CDR3 has 16 amino acids. Germline loops: CDR1 MNHEY, CDR2 SVGAGI. Trimming at V came to 5 bases and at J to 4 bases, leaving 8 bases not matched to a gene. The CDR3, as DNA: TGTGCCAGCAGTCTTTCGACTAGCGGGAGAACAGAGACCCAGTACTTC. This codes for CASSLSTSGRTETQYF.

This clonotype appeared a few times. The genes are TRBV25-1 and TRBJ2-1; 11 positions agree with TRBD2. Germline assignment: CDR1 MGHDK and CDR2 SYGVNS. The J segment lost 8 bases and the V segment lost 7 bases, leaving 16 bases of the junction unmatched. The CDR3 has 17 amino acids. DNA of the CDR3: TGTGCCAGCACTTTATCTGGGACTAGCGGACCCTTCGATGAGCAGTTCTTC. Translated, it gives CASTLSGTSGPFDEQFF.

This clonotype ranks as large. Written as DNA, the CDR3 is TGTGCCAGCACTAGGGATGCAACTAATGAAAAACTGTTTTTT. Translated, it gives CASTRDATNEKLFF. The genes are TRBV6-1 and TRBJ1-4; D ambiguous. Germline V lookup: CDR1 MNHNS, CDR2 SASEGT. The CDR3 consists of 14 residues. Trimming took off 7 bases at V and 0 bases at J, with 9 bases between the two ends.

By share, this clonotype ranks as medium-sized (0.01 to 0.1%). The chain links TRBV19 to TRBJ1-5, with TRBD1 as a possible D gene (5 bases). The CDR3 spans 15 residues. Germline V gene sequence: CDR1 LNHDA, CDR2 SQIVND (reference sequence). The V gene lost 7 bases and the J gene lost 0 bases, with 13 bases spanning the gap. CDR3 coding DNA: TGTGCCAGTATGCCAGGGACCTATAGCAATCAGCCCCAGCATTTT. Protein: CASMPGTYSNQPQHF. Drawing the rest from reference TRBV19 and TRBJ1-5, the complete variable domain is DGGITQSPKYLFRKEGQNVTLSCEQNLNHDAMYWYRQDPGQGLRLIYYSQIVNDFQKGDIAEGYSVSREKKESFPLTVTSAQKNPTAFYLCASMPGTYSNQPQHFGDGTRLSIL.

This clonotype was detected ten times or more. The chain joins TRBV9 to TRBJ2-7; a possible D gene is TRBD1 (5 bases). Germline V CDR1 and CDR2: SGDLS, YYNGEE. With 3 bases removed from V and 2 bases from J, the gap between germline ends came to 9 bases. This CDR3 has 13 amino acids. CDR3 bases: TGTGCCAGCAGCGCGACAGCCACCTACGAGCAGTACTTC. It specifies CASSATATYEQYF.

CDR3 nucleotide sequence: TGTGCCAGCAGCTCCGGGAGGACTGAAGCTTTCTTT. Residues: CASSSGRTEAFF. The chain couples TRBV6-1 to TRBJ1-1; D gene uncertain. The CDR3 sequence is 12 residues long. Trimming pared 6 bases from V and 5 bases from J, leaving 10 bases between. CDR1 and CDR2 from the germline V gene are MNHNS and SASEGT.

This clonotype has at least ten counts. A read error may account for a junction end that differs from germline. The chain joins TRBV2 to TRBJ2-7, with unresolved D. The germline gives CDR1 SNHLY, CDR2 FYNNEI. The CDR3 is 13 residues long. The CDR3 here is CASSDSWVYGQYF. CDR3 sequence (DNA): TGTGCCAGCAGTGACTCTTGGGTCTACGGGCAGTACTTC.

This chain links TRBV29-1 with TRBJ1-1; D ambiguous. This CDR3 has 12 amino acids. V was trimmed by 8 bases and J by 5 bases, leaving 15 bases between them. Germline V gives CDR1 SQVTM, CDR2 ANQGSEA. The CDR3 here is CSTLPWDTEAFF. CDR3 coding DNA: TGCAGCACCCTACCCTGGGATACTGAAGCTTTCTTT.

To note about this clonotype: A read error may produce the germline difference seen at one junction end. This chain joins TRBV6-2 or TRBV6-3 and TRBJ2-1, with D tentatively TRBD1 (5 bases). The CDR3 contains 14 residues. Germline V CDR1 and CDR2: MNHEY, SVGEGT. The chain's CDR3 is CASSNSRVDNEQFF. CDR3 coding DNA: TGTGCCAGCAGTAACTCCAGGGTTGACAATGAGCAGTTCTTC.

This clonotype ranks as large. V is TRBV20-1 and J is TRBJ2-1; 10 bases are a match to TRBD2. The length of the CDR3 is 16 residues. Germline V CDR1 and CDR2: DFQATT, SNEGSKA (reference sequence). Germline trimming cut 2 bases from V and 7 bases from J; bases unmatched to any gene: 11. The CDR3 spells CSARLAGGTRENEQFF. The CDR3 DNA is TGCAGTGCTAGATTAGCGGGAGGTACCCGGGAGAATGAGCAGTTCTTC.

Relative to its sample, this clonotype is medium-sized. J is TRBJ2-1 and V is TRBV24-1, with D unclear. The V and J ends lost 0 bases and 8 bases respectively, with 10 bases between them. The CDR3 is 14 amino acids. Germline CDR1 is KGHDR and CDR2 is SFDVKD. In DNA, the CDR3 is TGTGCCACCAGTGATTTGCGGCGCGAGGATGAGCAGTTCTTC. It translates to CATSDLRREDEQFF.

Note on this clonotype: It may be a read error: a sequence one base away is much more abundant. The CDR3: CAWRQGTDLTF. CDR3 sequence (DNA): TGTGCCTGGAGGCAAGGGACGGATCTAACCTTC. The rearrangement links TRBV30 to TRBJ2-7; D is perhaps TRBD1 or TRBD2 (5 bases each). CDR1 and CDR2 (germline): GTSNPN, SVGIG (reference sequence). The CDR3 has 11 residues.

This chain uses TRBV11-1 with TRBJ2-1; D may be TRBD2 (5 bases). Trimming took off 3 bases at V and 5 bases at J, with 23 bases between the two ends. Germline V gene sequence: CDR1 SGHAT, CDR2 FQDESV (reference sequence). This CDR3 spans 18 amino acids. CDR3 DNA: TGTGCCAGCAGCTTCCCTAAGACTATCTGGAGGATCGACAATGAGCAGTTCTTC. It translates to CASSFPKTIWRIDNEQFF.

Of note for this clonotype: An end of the junction differs from the germline gene, which may be a read error. This rearrangement joins TRBV5-4 to TRBJ2-3; no firm D call. The CDR3 spans 14 residues. Germline CDR1 SGHNT, CDR2 YYREEE (reference sequence). The CDR3 coding sequence is TGTGCCAGCAGCTCCAACGGTTTCACAGATACGCCGTATTTT. As protein: CASSSNGFTDTPYF.

Details on this clonotype: Germline and junction disagree at one end, which may indicate a read error. This chain connects TRBV4-1 to TRBJ1-1; unclear D gene. The CDR3 has 15 residues. Germline CDR1 reads MGHRA; CDR2 reads YSYEKL. CDR3 bases: TGCGCCAACAGCCAAGGATGGCAGATGAACACCGAAGCTCTCTTT. Translation gives CANSQGWQMNTEALF.

In the case of this clonotype: The conserved phenylalanine or tryptophan is not found at the CDR3 terminus, so this likely reflects a read error. The J gene is TRBJ1-1, the V gene TRBV6-2 or TRBV6-3, with a weak D call TRBD1 (6 bases). Germline V gene sequence: CDR1 MNHEY, CDR2 SVGEGT. This CDR3 has 14 residues. V was shortened by 10 bases and J by 7 bases, with 22 bases between the two germline ends. The CDR3 DNA reads as TGTGCCATCACCAAGGACCTAGGGGACAATGAAGCTTTCCTT. Its protein is CAITKDLGDNEAFL.

This clonotype is deemed large. The chain links TRBV7-9 to TRBJ1-5, with D uncertain. The ends were cut back, 4 bases at V and 2 bases at J, with 21 bases in the middle. This CDR3 contains 18 residues. Germline-derived CDR1 and CDR2 are SEHNR and FQNEAQ (reference sequence). The CDR3 DNA is TGTGCCAGCAGCTCCTTCGACTCAGGAGGTTTCGGCAATCAGCCCCAGCATTTT. Amino acids: CASSSFDSGGFGNQPQHF.

Remarks on this clonotype: The junction departs from germline at one end; a sequencing error may be responsible. The CDR3 loop reads CASSQLTGGQDTQYF. Written as DNA, the CDR3 is TGTGCCAGCAGCCAACTGACAGGGGGCCAAGACACCCAGTACTTT. The genes are TRBV16 and TRBJ2-5, with TRBD1 matching over 10 bases. CDR1 KGHSY and CDR2 FQNENV come from the germline V gene. The CDR3 totals 15 residues.

The chain is built from TRBV24-1 and TRBJ2-7, with TRBD1 matching over 7 bases. Germline loops: CDR1 KGHDR, CDR2 SFDVKD. The CDR3 covers 15 residues. The CDR3 region has the DNA TGTGCCATCAGTGCCGGGACAGCCCCCTACAATGAGCAGTACGTC. Its protein is CAISAGTAPYNEQYV.

By proportion, this clonotype is medium-sized. V and J are TRBV29-1 and TRBJ2-1; a weak D match, TRBD1 (5 bases). The V gene's germline CDR1 is SQVTM and CDR2 ANQGSEA. The CDR3 is 12 amino acids. V dropped 5 bases and J dropped 9 bases, with 14 bases sitting between them. The CDR3 DNA sequence: TGCAGCGTTCTAGGGGTTTCAATTGAGCAGTTCTTC. Translating gives CSVLGVSIEQFF.

This clonotype is medium-sized (0.01 to 0.1%). The V gene is TRBV9, the J gene TRBJ2-1; TRBD2 is a possible D gene (6 bases). Trimming pared 2 bases from V and 5 bases from J, leaving 11 bases between. This CDR3 comprises 14 residues. The germline CDR1 and CDR2 sequences are SGDLS and YYNGEE. The CDR3 DNA reads TGTGCCAGCAGCGTTAGGACTACCAACAATGAGCAGTTCTTC. It translates to CASSVRTTNNEQFF.

Remarks on this clonotype: Its ends do not fully match the called genes, so a read error is possible. The V call is TRBV11-2, the J call TRBJ2-5; D possibly uses TRBD1 or TRBD2 (5 bases each). Germline CDR1 is SGHAT and CDR2 is FQNNGV. This CDR3 is built from 13 residues. This CDR3 reads CASSPGRGDTQYF. CDR3 coding DNA: TGTGCCAGCAGTCCGGGACGGGGAGACACCCAGTACTTT.

The chain uses TRBV6-2 or TRBV6-3 and TRBJ2-3; D unclear. CDR1 is MNHEY, CDR2 SVGEGT, per germline. The CDR3 sequence is 11 residues long. V was clipped by 9 bases and J by 6 bases, with 10 bases between them. The CDR3: CASYSLDTQYF. Here the CDR3 DNA reads TGTGCCAGTTACAGCCTGGATACGCAGTATTTT.

The V call is TRBV3-1, the J call TRBJ1-2, with D maybe TRBD1 (6 bases). The CDR3 covers 14 residues. V lost 6 bases, J lost 10 bases, and 21 bases lay in between. CDR1 LGHDT and CDR2 YNNKEL come from the germline V gene (reference sequence). The CDR3, as DNA: TGTGCCAGCAGACAGGATACAGGGAACTATAACTACACCTTC. Translation gives CASRQDTGNYNYTF.